This T cell receptor (beta chain) was sequenced in a study of blood T cell repertoires in COVID-19. Authors' processing steps: Amplification from reference gene primers served as the basis for estimated nucleated cell counts. The protocol was immunoSEQ multiplex PCR, while the TCRdb copy is restricted to in-frame clones and leaves out a portion. V and J calls and clone size are copied from that table; D and trimming were computed from the DNA. The sample has approximately 160,000 clones; approximately 75% are singletons. In germline, CDR1 is SGHDT, CDR2 YYEEEE. This CDR3 is built from 14 residues. Deletions cut 4 bases from V and 4 bases from J, with 11 bases between.

The chain recombines TRBV5-6 with TRBJ2-2; a weak D match, TRBD1 (6 bases). The sequence derives from a human donor in a cohort sampled during active COVID-19. The specimen sequenced was peripheral blood. The CDR3 is CASSETGGTGELFF. Here the CDR3 DNA reads TGTGCCAGCAGCGAGACAGGAGGCACCGGGGAGCTGTTTTTT. The whole variable domain, remainder taken from reference TRBV5-6 and TRBJ2-2, is DAGVTQSPTHLIKTRGQQVTLRCSPKSGHDTVSWYQQALGQGPQFIFQYYEEEERQRGNFPDRFSGHQFPNYSSELNVNALLLGDSALYLCASSETGGTGELFFGEGSRLTVL.